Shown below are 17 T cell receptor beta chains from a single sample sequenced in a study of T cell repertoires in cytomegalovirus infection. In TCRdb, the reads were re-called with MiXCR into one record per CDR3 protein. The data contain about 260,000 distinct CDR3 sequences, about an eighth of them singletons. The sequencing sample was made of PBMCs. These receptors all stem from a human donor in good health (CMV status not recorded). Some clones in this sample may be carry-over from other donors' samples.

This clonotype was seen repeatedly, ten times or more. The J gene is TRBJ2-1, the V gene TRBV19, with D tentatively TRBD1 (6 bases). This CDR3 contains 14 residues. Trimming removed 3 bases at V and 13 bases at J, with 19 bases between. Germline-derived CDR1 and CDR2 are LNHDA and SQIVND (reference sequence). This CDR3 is CASSIGTGIGNQFF. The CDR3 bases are TGTGCCAGTAGTATTGGTACAGGGATCGGGAACCAGTTCTTC.

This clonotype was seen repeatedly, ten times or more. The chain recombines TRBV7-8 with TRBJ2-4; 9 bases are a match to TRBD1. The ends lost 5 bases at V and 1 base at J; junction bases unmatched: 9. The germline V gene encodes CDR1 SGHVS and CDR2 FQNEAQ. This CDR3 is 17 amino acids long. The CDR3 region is CASSPRQGESAKNIQYF. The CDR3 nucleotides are TGTGCCAGCAGCCCAAGACAGGGGGAGTCGGCCAAAAACATTCAGTACTTC.

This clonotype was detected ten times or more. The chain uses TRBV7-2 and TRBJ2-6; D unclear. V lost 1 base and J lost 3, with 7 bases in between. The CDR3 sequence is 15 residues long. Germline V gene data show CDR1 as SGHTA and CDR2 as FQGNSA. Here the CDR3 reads CASSLGGVGANVLTF. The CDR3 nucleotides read TGTGCCAGCAGCTTAGGTGGAGTTGGGGCCAACGTCCTGACTTTC.

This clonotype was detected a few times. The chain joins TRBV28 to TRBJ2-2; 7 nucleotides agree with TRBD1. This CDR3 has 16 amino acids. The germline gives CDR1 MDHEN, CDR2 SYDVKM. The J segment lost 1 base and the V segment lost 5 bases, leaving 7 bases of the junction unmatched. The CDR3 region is CASSGDRIKNTGELFF. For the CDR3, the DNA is TGTGCCAGCAGTGGGGACAGAATAAAGAACACCGGGGAGCTGTTTTTT.

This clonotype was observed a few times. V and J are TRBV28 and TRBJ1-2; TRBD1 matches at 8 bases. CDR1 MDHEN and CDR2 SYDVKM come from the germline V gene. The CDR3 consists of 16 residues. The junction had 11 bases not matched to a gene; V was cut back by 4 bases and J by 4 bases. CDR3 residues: CASSSFVEQGGYGYTF. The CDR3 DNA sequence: TGTGCCAGCAGTTCATTTGTTGAACAGGGGGGCTATGGCTACACCTTC.

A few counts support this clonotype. This chain's CDR3 is CSAGTSERKGYEQYF. CDR3 nucleotide sequence: TGCAGTGCCGGGACTAGCGAGAGGAAGGGCTACGAGCAGTACTTC. The rearrangement uses TRBV20-1 and TRBJ2-7; 10 nucleotides line up with TRBD2. Germline V CDR1 and CDR2: DFQATT, SNEGSKA (reference sequence). This CDR3 region has 15 residues. After removal of 6 bases from V and 3 bases from J, the junction contained 11 bases not matched to a gene.

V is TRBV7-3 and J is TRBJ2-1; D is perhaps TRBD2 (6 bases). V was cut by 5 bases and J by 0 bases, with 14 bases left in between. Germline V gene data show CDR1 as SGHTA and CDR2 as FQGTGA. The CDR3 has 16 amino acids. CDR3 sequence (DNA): TGTGCCAGCAGCCCCGGACTACAATTCTCCTACAATGAGCAGTTCTTC. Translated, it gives CASSPGLQFSYNEQFF.

CDR3 bases: TGCAGACCTACAACGCCGGGACTAGGAGAGACCCAGTACTTC. It translates to CRPTTPGLGETQYF. J is TRBJ2-5 and V is TRBV20-1; the match to TRBD2 covers 8 bases. CDR3 size: 14 residues. The germline V gene has CDR1 DFQATT and CDR2 SNEGSKA (reference sequence).

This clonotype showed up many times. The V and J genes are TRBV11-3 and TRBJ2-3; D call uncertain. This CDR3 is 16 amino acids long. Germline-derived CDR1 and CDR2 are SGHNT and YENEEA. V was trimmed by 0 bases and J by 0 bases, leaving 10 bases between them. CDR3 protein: CASSLDGGTSTDTQYF. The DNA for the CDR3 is TGTGCCAGCAGCTTAGACGGCGGAACTAGCACAGATACGCAGTATTTT.

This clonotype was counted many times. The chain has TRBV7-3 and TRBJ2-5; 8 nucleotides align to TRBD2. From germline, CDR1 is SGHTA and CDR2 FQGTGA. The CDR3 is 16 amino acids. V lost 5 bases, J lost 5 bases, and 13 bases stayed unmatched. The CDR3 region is CASSQSMAGGRETQYF. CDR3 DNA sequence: TGTGCCAGCAGCCAATCCATGGCGGGGGGACGTGAGACCCAGTACTTC.

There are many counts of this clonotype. The CDR3 reads CASSLMLANEQFF. In DNA, the CDR3 is TGTGCCAGCAGCTTAATGCTAGCAAATGAGCAGTTCTTC. The rearrangement uses TRBV7-9 and TRBJ2-1; a possible D gene is TRBD2 (5 bases). CDR1 SEHNR and CDR2 FQNEAQ come from the germline V gene (reference sequence). The CDR3 totals 13 residues. The V end was cut by 2 bases, the J end by 7 bases, with 9 bases between.

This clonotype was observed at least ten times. The CDR3 region is CASSLVGQNEQYF. The CDR3 bases are TGTGCCAGCAGCTTAGTCGGACAGAACGAGCAGTACTTC. This sequence joins TRBV11-2 and TRBJ2-7; TRBD1 might be the D (6 bases). Germline V lookup: CDR1 SGHAT, CDR2 FQNNGV. Trimming removed 1 base from V and 5 bases from J, with 9 bases in between. This CDR3 has 13 residues. The whole variable domain, remainder taken from reference TRBV11-2 and TRBJ2-7, is EAGVAQSPRYKIIEKRQSVAFWCNPISGHATLYWYQQILGQGPKLLIQFQNNGVVDDSQLPKDRFSAERLKGVDSTLKIQPAKLEDSAVYLCASSLVGQNEQYFGPGTRLTVT.

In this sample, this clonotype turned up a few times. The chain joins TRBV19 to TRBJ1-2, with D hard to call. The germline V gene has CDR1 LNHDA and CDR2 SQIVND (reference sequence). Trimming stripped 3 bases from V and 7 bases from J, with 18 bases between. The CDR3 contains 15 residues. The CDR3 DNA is TGTGCCAGTAGTATGGGTGGGATCAGAGCTCCTGGCTACACCTTC. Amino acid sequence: CASSMGGIRAPGYTF.

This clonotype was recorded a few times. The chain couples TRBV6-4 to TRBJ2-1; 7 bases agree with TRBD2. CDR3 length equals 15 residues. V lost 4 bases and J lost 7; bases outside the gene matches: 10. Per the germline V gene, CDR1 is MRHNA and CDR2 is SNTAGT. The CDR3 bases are TGTGCCAGCAGTGGGACTGGCGGGAGTACTAATGAGCAGTTCTTC. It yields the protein CASSGTGGSTNEQFF.

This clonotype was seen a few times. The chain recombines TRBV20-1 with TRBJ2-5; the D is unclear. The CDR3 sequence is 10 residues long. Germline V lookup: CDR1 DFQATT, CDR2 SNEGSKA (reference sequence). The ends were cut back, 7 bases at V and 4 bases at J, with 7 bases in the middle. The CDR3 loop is CSGVVETQYF. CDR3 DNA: TGCAGTGGGGTGGTAGAGACCCAGTACTTC.

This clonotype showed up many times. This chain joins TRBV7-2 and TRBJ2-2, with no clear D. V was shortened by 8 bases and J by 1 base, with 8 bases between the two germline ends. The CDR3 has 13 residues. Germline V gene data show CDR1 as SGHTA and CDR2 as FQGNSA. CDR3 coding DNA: TGTGCCAGCCGCGGCGGGAACACCGGGGAGCTGTTTTTT. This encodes CASRGGNTGELFF. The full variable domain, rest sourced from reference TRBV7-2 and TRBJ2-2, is GAGVSQSPSNKVTEKGKDVELRCDPISGHTALYWYRQSLGQGLEFLIYFQGNSAPDKSGLPSDRFSAERTGGSVSTLTIQRTQQEDSAVYLCASRGGNTGELFFGEGSRLTVL.

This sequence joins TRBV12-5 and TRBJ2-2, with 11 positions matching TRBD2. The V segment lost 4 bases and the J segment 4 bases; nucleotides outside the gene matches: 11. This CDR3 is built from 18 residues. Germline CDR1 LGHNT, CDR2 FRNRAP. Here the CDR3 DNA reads TGTGCTAGTGGTTCCACCACCCCCCTAGCGGGGGGCACCGGGGAGCTGTTTTTT. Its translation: CASGSTTPLAGGTGELFF.